This entry describes one T cell receptor (beta chain). The protocol was immunoSEQ multiplex PCR, while the TCRdb copy is restricted to in-frame clones and leaves out a portion. The sample has about 210,000 clones, 75% to 90% seen once. The sample is drawn from a study of blood T cell repertoires in COVID-19. On the study more broadly: From the United States, Italy and Spain came samples of acute and convalescent COVID-19. PBMCs, B-cell-depleted T cells, or T cells provided the cDNA or gDNA that made up the material.

The CDR3 sequence is 15 residues long. From germline, CDR1 is MNHEY and CDR2 SVGAGI. Trimming removed 10 bases from V and 3 bases from J; junction bases left unmatched: 12. Source material: peripheral blood. The sequence derives from a woman in her 40s with acute or convalescent COVID-19. The rearrangement links TRBV6-5 to TRBJ1-5; 7 nucleotides match TRBD1. This chain's CDR3 is CATTPAGGSNQPQHF. In DNA, the CDR3 is TGTGCCACCACCCCCGCAGGGGGTTCCAATCAGCCCCAGCATTTT.